Sequencing of this T cell receptor (beta chain) was carried out in a study of T cells in localized non-small cell lung cancer. Profiling relied on immunoSEQ multiplex PCR, and the TCRdb table lists in-frame clones only, not all of them. The table records thousands of clones, around 28% of them present only once. V trimming: 1 base; J trimming: 5 bases; junction bases outside the gene matches: 11. Germline CDR1 is SQVTM and CDR2 is ANQGSEA. The CDR3 has 16 amino acids. The origin of this receptor is an older female donor with stage I lung adenocarcinoma. The gene calls are TRBV29-1 and TRBJ2-1; 7 bases map to TRBD2. The sequences come from lung tumor tissue, collected before any cancer treatment. In DNA, the CDR3 is TGCAGCGTTGAAGGGGAGCGGGGCCTGCCGAACAATGAGCAGTTCTTC. It encodes CSVEGERGLPNNEQFF.